Following are 11 T cell receptor beta chains from one sample sequenced in a study of T cell responses to AZD1222 COVID-19 vaccine. The table came from immunoSEQ multiplex PCR; TCRdb's copy has only in-frame clones and leaves some out. This table has more than 150,000 clones, 88% appearing once. Source: peripheral blood, taken 28 days after the second AZD1222 dose. Receptors originate from an adult who received the AZD1222 COVID-19 vaccine.

V usage is TRBV12-3 or TRBV12-4 and J usage is TRBJ2-7; the D gene could be TRBD1 or TRBD2 (5 bases each). This CDR3 is 12 amino acids long. The V end was cut by 1 base, the J end by 5 bases, with 6 bases between. The CDR3: CASSLGGNEQYF. The CDR3 DNA reads TGTGCCAGCAGTTTAGGGGGGAACGAGCAGTACTTC.

CDR3 in amino acids: CASSFRGGGSGANVLTF. CDR3 nucleotide sequence: TGTGCCAGCAGTTTTAGAGGGGGGGGCTCTGGGGCCAACGTCCTGACTTTC. V is TRBV27 and J is TRBJ2-6; weak D call: TRBD2 (7 bases). The V end was cut by 3 bases, the J end by 0 bases, with 12 bases between. This CDR3 comprises 17 residues. Germline assignment: CDR1 MNHEY and CDR2 SMNVEV (reference sequence).

V and J are TRBV29-1 and TRBJ2-4; TRBD1 matches at 9 bases. Germline values: CDR1 SQVTM, CDR2 ANQGSEA. There are 16 residues in the CDR3. The J segment lost 2 bases and the V segment lost 7 bases, leaving 12 bases of the junction unmatched. CDR3 DNA: TGCAGCGGTGACAGGGGGGTGCTCTGGACCAAAAACATTCAGTACTTC. It codes for CSGDRGVLWTKNIQYF. The full variable domain, completed using reference TRBV29-1 and TRBJ2-4, is SAVISQKPSRDICQRGTSLTIQCQVDSQVTMMFWYRQQPGQSLTLIATANQGSEATYESGFVIDKFPISRPNLTFSTLTVSNMSPEDSSIYLCSGDRGVLWTKNIQYFGAGTRLSVL.

This rearrangement joins TRBV30 to TRBJ1-2; unclear D gene. The V gene's germline CDR1 is GTSNPN and CDR2 SVGIG (reference sequence). V was trimmed by 3 bases and J by 2 bases, leaving 10 bases between them. The CDR3 totals 13 residues. CDR3 amino acids: CAWRPTRNYGYTF. The CDR3 coding sequence is TGTGCCTGGAGACCGACGAGAAACTATGGCTACACCTTC.

The chain recombines TRBV7-2 with TRBJ2-7; D gene unclear. Trimming took off 5 bases at V and 0 bases at J, with 11 bases between the two ends. The CDR3 extends over 14 amino acids. CDR1 SGHTA and CDR2 FQGNSA come from the germline V gene. In DNA form, the CDR3 reads TGTGCCAGCAGCACAGCAGCAAACTCCTACGAGCAGTACTTC. This encodes CASSTAANSYEQYF.

V and J are TRBV4-2 and TRBJ2-1, with 7 bases aligning to TRBD2. This CDR3 is 17 amino acids long. Germline-derived CDR1 and CDR2 are LGHNA and YNFKEQ. V trimming: 0 bases; J trimming: 5 bases; junction bases outside the gene matches: 10. In DNA, the CDR3 is TGTGCCAGCAGCCAAGATGTAGGCGGGAGTAATAACAATGAGCAGTTCTTC. Protein product: CASSQDVGGSNNNEQFF.

This chain connects TRBV21-1 to TRBJ2-1. TRBV21-1 is marked as a pseudogene. The CDR3 loop spans 17 amino acids. Here the CDR3 DNA reads TGTGCCAGCAGCAAAAAGGGGCGAAGCGGCTCCTACAATGAGCAGTTCTTC. Its translation is CASSKKGRSGSYNEQFF.

V and J are TRBV19 and TRBJ2-2, with D unclear. The CDR3 extends over 10 amino acids. The germline V gene encodes CDR1 LNHDA and CDR2 SQIVND (reference sequence). V was shortened by 8 bases and J by 6 bases, with 4 bases between the two germline ends. CDR3 residues: CASGPGELFF. In DNA, the CDR3 is TGTGCCAGTGGACCCGGGGAGCTGTTTTTT.

The chain carries TRBV3-1 (or the pseudogene TRBV3-2) and TRBJ2-7, with 9 bases lining up with TRBD2. V shed 1 base and J 3 bases; nucleotides not matched to a gene: 7. The CDR3 extends over 16 amino acids. Germline CDR1 LGHDT, CDR2 YNNKEL (reference sequence). CDR3 in amino acids: CASSQVGLAGLYEQYF. The CDR3 DNA is TGTGCCAGCAGCCAAGTTGGCCTAGCGGGGCTCTACGAGCAGTACTTC.

V and J are TRBV3-1 (or the pseudogene TRBV3-2) and TRBJ2-7; the match to TRBD1 covers 10 bases. Losses at the gene ends were 2 bases for V and 6 bases for J; bases not matched to a gene: 1. The germline CDR1 and CDR2 sequences are LGHDT and YNNKEL (reference sequence). CDR3 length equals 13 residues. In DNA, the CDR3 is TGTGCCAGCAGCCAACGGGACAGGGGCGAGCAGTACTTC. Its protein is CASSQRDRGEQYF.

The chain couples TRBV28 to TRBJ2-4; 7 bases are shared with TRBD2. The length of the CDR3 is 15 residues. The germline CDR1 and CDR2 sequences are MDHEN and SYDVKM. The J segment lost 7 bases and the V segment lost 3 bases, leaving 9 bases of the junction unmatched. This CDR3 reads CASSFRGTTENIQYF. Here the CDR3 DNA reads TGTGCCAGCAGTTTTAGAGGGACTACGGAGAACATTCAGTACTTC.